Presented here are 20 T cell receptor beta chains from one specimen sequenced in a study of blood T cell repertoires in COVID-19. Repertoires were generated with immunoSEQ multiplex PCR, while TCRdb's copy carries only in-frame clones and drops some. The table lists around 70,000 clones, 80% of them singletons. The sample consisted of peripheral blood. These receptor sequences come from a human donor in a cohort sampled during active COVID-19.

This chain connects TRBV28 to TRBJ1-2, with a tentative D call TRBD1 (5 bases). Germline V gives CDR1 MDHEN, CDR2 SYDVKM. The V end lost 5 bases, the J end lost 4 bases, and 14 bases lay between the germline ends. The CDR3 has 14 amino acids. The CDR3 loop reads CASSPSDQGYGYTF. CDR3 coding DNA: TGTGCCAGCAGTCCTTCCGACCAGGGCTATGGCTACACCTTC.

The DNA of the CDR3 is TGCGCCAGCAGCAACACAACTAGCGGGACCAACCCGGAGTACTTC. Amino acids: CASSNTTSGTNPEYF. V gene TRBV5-1 combines with J gene TRBJ2-7; 10 nucleotides align to TRBD2. Trimming removed 4 bases from V and 11 bases from J; junction bases left unmatched: 15. The CDR3 runs 15 residues. Per the germline V gene, CDR1 is SGHRS and CDR2 is YFSETQ.

The V and J genes are TRBV6-5 and TRBJ1-6, with D unclear. The V end lost 10 bases, the J end lost 9 bases, and 13 bases lay between the germline ends. The CDR3 length is 12 residues. Germline assignment: CDR1 MNHEY and CDR2 SVGAGI. CDR3 amino acids: CATQSGLSPLHF. The CDR3 nucleotides read TGTGCCACGCAGAGTGGGCTTTCACCCCTCCACTTT.

The chain couples TRBV6-5 to TRBJ2-1; TRBD2 matches at 12 bases. J was trimmed by 9 bases and V by 6 bases; bases with no gene match: 9. Germline-derived CDR1 and CDR2 are MNHEY and SVGAGI. This CDR3 spans 15 amino acids. Here the CDR3 reads CASSTRTSGTGEQFF. The CDR3 DNA reads TGTGCCAGCAGCACCCGGACTAGCGGGACCGGTGAGCAGTTCTTC.

The chain combines TRBV19 with TRBJ2-7; TRBD2 matches at 9 bases. With 8 bases clipped from V and 6 bases from J, the junction kept 11 bases outside the gene matches. Germline V gene sequence: CDR1 LNHDA, CDR2 SQIVND (reference sequence). The CDR3 covers 14 residues. CDR3: CASDLGTSTGEQYF. CDR3 coding DNA: TGTGCCAGTGATTTGGGGACTAGCACTGGCGAGCAGTACTTC.

This chain joins TRBV12-2 and TRBJ2-5; the table's TRBD2 call for D was not verified on the DNA. TRBV12-2 is a recognized pseudogene. The CDR3 covers 16 residues. CDR3 coding DNA: TGTGCAAGTCGCTTAGGAAGAGCGGGAGCTCCCGAGACCCAGTACTTC. This sequence encodes CASRLGRAGAPETQYF.

Only a few counts were recorded for this clone. The chain couples TRBV5-1 to TRBJ1-1; a weak D match, TRBD1 (6 bases). This CDR3 is 13 amino acids long. Germline V CDR1 and CDR2: SGHRS, YFSETQ. V was cut by 7 bases and J by 9 bases, with 19 bases left in between. CDR3 region: CASRSLEGQKAFF. DNA of the CDR3: TGCGCCAGCCGCTCCCTTGAGGGACAAAAAGCTTTCTTT.

CDR3 DNA: TGTGCCAGTAGTATAACAGGGAACACTGAAGCTTTCTTT. Protein: CASSITGNTEAFF. The chain employs TRBV19 and TRBJ1-1, with D tentatively TRBD1 (5 bases). This CDR3 spans 13 amino acids. V lost 2 bases, J lost 1 base, and 5 bases lay in between. Germline lookup yields CDR1 LNHDA and CDR2 SQIVND (reference sequence). The whole variable domain, filled in from reference TRBV19 and TRBJ1-1, reads DGGITQSPKYLFRKEGQNVTLSCEQNLNHDAMYWYRQDPGQGLRLIYYSQIVNDFQKGDIAEGYSVSREKKESFPLTVTSAQKNPTAFYLCASSITGNTEAFFGQGTRLTVV.

Concerning this clone: This specimen includes other DNA sequences encoding the same CDR3. The V and J genes are TRBV6-5 and TRBJ1-6, with 8 bases matching TRBD1. The germline CDR1 and CDR2 sequences are MNHEY and SVGAGI. V shed 9 bases and J 0 bases; nucleotides not matched to a gene: 4. The CDR3 is made up of 15 amino acids. CDR3 nucleotide sequence: TGTGCCAGTAGACAGGGGAGCTCCTATAATTCACCCCTCCACTTT. Protein sequence: CASRQGSSYNSPLHF.

The CDR3: CASSLTGTGENTEAFF. The CDR3 DNA is TGTGCCAGCTCCCTTACCGGGACAGGGGAAAACACTGAAGCTTTCTTT. The gene calls are TRBV18 and TRBJ1-1; TRBD1 matches at 10 bases. V lost 6 bases and J lost 2; bases outside the gene matches: 9. The CDR3 contains 16 residues. Germline lookup yields CDR1 KGHSH and CDR2 LQKENI.

In this sample, this clone turned up a few times. The chain links TRBV2 to TRBJ1-2, with unresolved D. Germline assignment: CDR1 SNHLY and CDR2 FYNNEI. The CDR3 has 14 amino acids. Trimming took 6 bases from V and 4 from J, leaving 15 bases between them. The CDR3 bases are TGTGCCAGCAGGCGGGCGCAGGTGGGCTATGGCTACACCTTC. This encodes CASRRAQVGYGYTF. Supplemented by reference TRBV2 and TRBJ1-2, the full variable domain reads EPEVTQTPSHQVTQMGQEVILRCVPISNHLYFYWYRQILGQKVEFLVSFYNNEISEKSEIFDDQFSVERPDGSNFTLKIRSTKLEDSAMYFCASRRAQVGYGYTFGSGTRLTVV.

The V and J genes are TRBV30 and TRBJ1-1; D is possibly TRBD1 (5 bases). Germline loops: CDR1 GTSNPN, CDR2 SVGIG (reference sequence). The CDR3 consists of 15 residues. The V end was cut by 0 bases, the J end by 5 bases, with 16 bases between. Here the CDR3 DNA reads TGTGCCTGGAGTGTAAAATCCGGGGGTCGAACTGAAGCTTTCTTT. Its protein product is CAWSVKSGGRTEAFF.

The chain combines TRBV6-2 or TRBV6-3 with TRBJ2-5; TRBD2 aligns across 12 bases. The CDR3 spans 15 residues. V was pared by 4 bases and J by 1 base, with 1 base of the junction left unmatched. CDR1 and CDR2 (germline): MNHEY, SVGEGT. The CDR3 bases are TGTGCCAGCAGTTCTAGCGGGAGGGGCCAAGAGACCCAGTACTTC. This translates into CASSSSGRGQETQYF.

The rearrangement joins TRBV19 to TRBJ2-5; 7 nucleotides align to TRBD2. V lost 3 bases, J lost 5 bases, and 6 bases stayed unmatched. Germline V gene sequence: CDR1 LNHDA, CDR2 SQIVND (reference sequence). The CDR3 is 14 amino acids. The CDR3 sequence: CASSMAGVVETQYF. The CDR3 coding sequence is TGTGCCAGTAGTATGGCGGGAGTAGTGGAGACCCAGTACTTC.

The chain carries TRBV7-2 and TRBJ2-7; D ambiguous. V was cut by 3 bases and J by 2 bases, with 8 bases left in between. There are 13 residues in the CDR3. Germline CDR1 SGHTA, CDR2 FQGNSA. The CDR3: CASSFNTPYEQYF. DNA for the CDR3: TGTGCCAGCAGCTTTAACACCCCCTACGAGCAGTACTTC.

The rearrangement joins TRBV27 to TRBJ2-7; D is possibly TRBD1 (6 bases). The CDR3 has 14 residues. Trimming removed 5 bases from V and 1 base from J, with 12 bases in between. The germline V gene has CDR1 MNHEY and CDR2 SMNVEV (reference sequence). CDR3 sequence: CASSPRDTSYEQYF. The DNA of the CDR3 is TGTGCCAGCAGTCCTAGGGACACTTCCTACGAGCAGTACTTC.

The chain joins TRBV30 to TRBJ2-7, with TRBD1 matching 8 bases. Germline loops: CDR1 GTSNPN, CDR2 SVGIG (reference sequence). This CDR3 is 14 amino acids long. V shed 4 bases and J 2 bases; nucleotides not matched to a gene: 7. Here the CDR3 DNA reads TGTGCCTGGACTGTTCCGGACAGGGCCTACGAGCAGTACTTC. It is translated as CAWTVPDRAYEQYF.

V and J are TRBV9 and TRBJ2-2; D might be TRBD1 (5 bases). Germline CDR1 and CDR2: SGDLS and YYNGEE. The V end was cut by 7 bases, the J end by 0 bases, with 10 bases between. This CDR3 comprises 14 residues. CDR3 bases: TGTGCCAGCGGAGACAGAGCGAACACCGGGGAGCTGTTTTTT. Translating gives CASGDRANTGELFF. The variable domain in full, completed from reference TRBV9 and TRBJ2-2, reads DSGVTQTPKHLITATGQRVTLRCSPRSGDLSVYWYQQSLDQGLQFLIQYYNGEERAKGNILERFSAQQFPDLHSELNLSSLELGDSALYFCASGDRANTGELFFGEGSRLTVL.

The chain combines TRBV20-1 with TRBJ2-5; possible D gene TRBD2, 5 bases. Trimming took off 3 bases at V and 6 bases at J, with 8 bases between the two ends. This CDR3 region has 11 residues. Germline CDR1 DFQATT, CDR2 SNEGSKA (reference sequence). For the CDR3, the DNA is TGCAGTGCTAGGGGGAGAAAGACCCAGTACTTC. Amino acids: CSARGRKTQYF.

V is TRBV2 and J is TRBJ1-4, with no clear D. The CDR3 contains 12 residues. Germline values: CDR1 SNHLY, CDR2 FYNNEI. The V end was cut by 1 base, the J end by 7 bases, with 4 bases between. CDR3 protein: CASSEGREKLFF. The DNA for the CDR3 is TGTGCCAGCAGTGAAGGTCGTGAAAAACTGTTTTTT.